One and the same sample provided the 2 T cell receptor beta chains below, sequenced in a study of technical replicates of blood from four donors. Profiled with immunoSEQ multiplex PCR; TCRdb holds only in-frame clones, not every one. The table shows 60,000 to 85,000 clones, with 85% to 95% occurring only once. The source material was T cells isolated from PBMCs. These receptors were collected from a human donor in good health.

The chain has TRBV27 and TRBJ1-5; 10 bases align to TRBD1. The CDR3 extends over 16 amino acids. CDR1 is MNHEY, CDR2 SMNVEV, per germline (reference sequence). V was pared by 6 bases and J by 3 bases, with 8 bases of the junction left unmatched. In DNA, the CDR3 is TGTGCCAGCAGAACTAGACAGGGGGCTTCCAATCAGCCCCAGCATTTT. Translated, it gives CASRTRQGASNQPQHF.

The sample holds one count of this clone. The V call is TRBV11-2, the J call TRBJ1-2; 8 bases line up with TRBD1. V lost 5 bases, J lost 5 bases, and 7 bases stayed unmatched. Germline V gene data show CDR1 as SGHAT and CDR2 as FQNNGV. This CDR3 has 14 amino acids. CDR3 in amino acids: CASSRGTGVYGYTF. In DNA, the CDR3 is TGTGCCAGCAGCCGCGGGACAGGAGTTTATGGCTACACCTTC.